The 26 T cell receptor beta chains given below trace back to one sample, sequenced in a study of cytomegalovirus exposure and HLA in healthy donors. PCR employed 60 Vbeta and 13 Jbeta primers. TCRdb's table, derived via immunoSEQ multiplex PCR, lists solely in-frame clones and lacks some. The data show nearly 95,000 clones, under 80% seen once. Sequenced input: PBMCs. These receptors were collected from a woman in her 30s in good health and CMV-seronegative.

This clone was detected a few times. The chain has TRBV30 and TRBJ1-1; D perhaps matches TRBD1 (5 bases). The CDR3 covers 10 residues. Trimming took off 4 bases at V and 8 bases at J, with 8 bases between the two ends. Germline V gives CDR1 GTSNPN, CDR2 SVGIG (reference sequence). CDR3 sequence: CAWTGREAFF. The CDR3 DNA reads as TGTGCCTGGACAGGGAGGGAAGCTTTCTTT.

Written as DNA, the CDR3 is TGTGCCAGCAGCGCGTCCCCCCTGGGGGGGGCTGGAAACACCATATATTTT. This encodes CASSASPLGGAGNTIYF. The V call is TRBV9, the J call TRBJ1-3; TRBD1 might be the D (5 bases). The CDR3 spans 17 residues. The germline V gene encodes CDR1 SGDLS and CDR2 YYNGEE. Trimming pared 3 bases from V and 2 bases from J, leaving 18 bases between.

This clone has just a few counts. The genes are TRBV6-6 and TRBJ1-6; D call uncertain. Trimming took 6 bases from V and 7 from J, leaving 16 bases between them. The CDR3 is 15 residues long. Germline loops: CDR1 MNHNY, CDR2 SVGAGI (reference sequence). The CDR3: CASSVRAIENSPLHF. Written as DNA, the CDR3 is TGTGCCAGCAGCGTCCGAGCCATTGAGAATTCACCCCTCCACTTT.

The CDR3 sequence: CSARDFDEQYF. The CDR3 region has the DNA TGCAGTGCTAGAGATTTCGACGAGCAGTACTTC. The chain employs TRBV20-1 and TRBJ2-7, with no clear D. CDR3 size: 11 residues. V gave up 0 bases and J gave up 5 bases, with 5 bases separating them. The germline V gene encodes CDR1 DFQATT and CDR2 SNEGSKA (reference sequence).

The chain carries TRBV2 and TRBJ1-4; TRBD1 might be the D (6 bases). Trimming removed 3 bases from V and 8 bases from J, with 16 bases in between. This CDR3 region has 15 residues. Germline values: CDR1 SNHLY, CDR2 FYNNEI. CDR3 in amino acids: CASSDMARGFEKLFF. The CDR3, as DNA: TGTGCCAGCAGTGACATGGCCAGGGGTTTCGAAAAACTGTTTTTT. Using reference TRBV2 and TRBJ1-4 for the parts outside the CDR3, the full variable domain is EPEVTQTPSHQVTQMGQEVILRCVPISNHLYFYWYRQILGQKVEFLVSFYNNEISEKSEIFDDQFSVERPDGSNFTLKIRSTKLEDSAMYFCASSDMARGFEKLFFGSGTQLSVL.

The chain has TRBV7-8 and TRBJ1-2; 12 bases fit TRBD1. Trimming cost V 9 bases and J 2 bases; bases outside gene matches: 4. The germline V gene encodes CDR1 SGHVS and CDR2 FQNEAQ. This CDR3 region has 14 residues. CDR3 amino acids: CASKGTGGNYGYTF. The CDR3 DNA is TGTGCCAGTAAAGGGACAGGGGGCAACTATGGCTACACCTTC.

This chain connects TRBV11-3 to TRBJ2-1; 8 bases are shared with TRBD2. After removal of 1 base from V and 7 bases from J, the junction contained 6 bases not matched to a gene. The V gene's germline CDR1 is SGHNT and CDR2 YENEEA. CDR3 length: 15 residues. The CDR3 bases are TGTGCCAGCAGCTTAGTGGGACTAGGGAGGAATGAGCAGTTCTTC. Amino acid sequence: CASSLVGLGRNEQFF.

The chain combines TRBV2 with TRBJ2-7; no reliable D call. Between the trimmed V and J ends, which lost 5 bases and 4 bases, there was a span of 6 bases. The CDR3 spans 11 residues. Germline CDR1 reads SNHLY; CDR2 reads FYNNEI. CDR3 DNA: TGTGCCAGCAGTCCTCGGTACGAGCAGTACTTC. Its protein is CASSPRYEQYF.

V is TRBV7-8 and J is TRBJ2-1; D is perhaps TRBD1 (6 bases). Germline lookup yields CDR1 SGHVS and CDR2 FQNEAQ. The ends were cut back, 5 bases at V and 2 bases at J, with 19 bases in the middle. The CDR3 runs to 17 residues. CDR3 coding DNA: TGTGCCAGCAGCAAGAACAGGGTCTCGTTTACCTACAATGAGCAGTTCTTC. Translated: CASSKNRVSFTYNEQFF.

V is TRBV5-1 and J is TRBJ2-1; 11 nucleotides match TRBD2. This CDR3 contains 17 residues. Germline trimming cut 5 bases from V and 2 bases from J; bases unmatched to any gene: 9. Germline V gene data show CDR1 as SGHRS and CDR2 as YFSETQ. The CDR3 spells CASSSGLAAKTYNEQFF. The CDR3 coding sequence is TGCGCCAGCAGTTCGGGACTAGCGGCCAAAACCTACAATGAGCAGTTCTTC.

The V and J genes are TRBV15 and TRBJ2-3, with a weak D call TRBD2 (8 bases). Trimming pared 1 base from V and 10 bases from J, leaving 21 bases between. Per germline, CDR1 LNHNV and CDR2 YYDKDF (reference sequence). The CDR3 length is 16 residues. Written as DNA, the CDR3 is TGTGCCACCAGCAGAGTAACAGGGGTAGCGGGATGGGCGCAGTATTTT. Its protein is CATSRVTGVAGWAQYF.

This clone has just a few counts. V usage is TRBV2 and J usage is TRBJ2-1, with no clear D. Germline V CDR1 and CDR2: SNHLY, FYNNEI. The CDR3 totals 12 residues. V lost 7 bases to trimming and J lost 1 base, with 5 bases between them. CDR3 in amino acids: CASTRSYNEQFF. The CDR3, as DNA: TGTGCCAGCACTCGGTCCTACAATGAGCAGTTCTTC.

This rearrangement joins TRBV2 to TRBJ1-3; 7 bases are shared with TRBD1. The CDR3 is 14 amino acids. The ends lost 7 bases at V and 4 bases at J; junction bases unmatched: 7. Germline V lookup: CDR1 SNHLY, CDR2 FYNNEI. The CDR3 reads CASTVDRVGNTIYF. Here the CDR3 DNA reads TGTGCCAGCACTGTAGACAGGGTGGGAAACACCATATATTTT.

The V call is TRBV7-9, the J call TRBJ2-5; 7 nucleotides line up with TRBD1. V shed 5 bases, J shed 1 base, and the junction held 7 bases outside the gene matches. There are 15 residues in the CDR3. CDR1 is SEHNR, CDR2 FQNEAQ, per germline (reference sequence). CDR3: CASSRGGQAQETQYF. In DNA, the CDR3 is TGTGCCAGCAGCCGAGGGGGCCAGGCCCAAGAGACCCAGTACTTC.

CDR3 nucleotide sequence: TGTGCCAGCAGCTACTACGGGACACCGAATCAGCCCCAGCATTTT. Protein product: CASSYYGTPNQPQHF. The V gene is TRBV7-2, the J gene TRBJ1-5, with D perhaps matching TRBD1 (6 bases). Germline V gene lookup returns CDR1 SGHTA and CDR2 FQGNSA. The CDR3 extends over 15 amino acids. Trimming cost V 4 bases and J 4 bases, with 14 bases left between them.

The V and J genes are TRBV9 and TRBJ1-2; D gene ambiguous. This CDR3 spans 12 amino acids. CDR1 is SGDLS, CDR2 YYNGEE, per germline. Trimming took off 9 bases at V and 8 bases at J, with 17 bases between the two ends. The CDR3 DNA reads TGTGCCACGGGAGGGCCGGCGACGGGCTACACCTTC. Translating it yields CATGGPATGYTF.

This clone was seen more than once but under ten times. This sequence joins TRBV4-2 and TRBJ2-5; 9 bases fit TRBD2. The better agreement between TRBJ2-7 and the DNA end casts doubt on the J call. This CDR3 region has 17 residues. CDR1 LGHNA and CDR2 YNFKEQ come from the germline V gene. This CDR3 is CASSQGLAGSSSYEQYF. Written as DNA, the CDR3 is TGTGCCAGCAGCCAAGGTCTAGCGGGGAGTAGCTCCTACGAGCAGTACTTC.

The genes are TRBV5-4 and TRBJ1-2; D is possibly TRBD1 (6 bases). From germline, CDR1 is SGHNT and CDR2 YYREEE (reference sequence). This CDR3 is 13 amino acids long. V was clipped by 3 bases and J by 4 bases, with 10 bases between them. The CDR3 bases are TGTGCCAGCAGCTCAGGGGAAGTCTATGGCTACACCTTC. Amino acids: CASSSGEVYGYTF.

The CDR3 loop is CASSSDLLHNEQFF. The CDR3 DNA reads as TGTGCCAGCAGCTCGGACTTGCTCCACAATGAGCAGTTCTTC. The V and J genes are TRBV7-9 and TRBJ2-1; D may be TRBD2 (5 bases). In germline, CDR1 is SEHNR, CDR2 FQNEAQ (reference sequence). This CDR3 has 14 amino acids. Trimming left V 4 bases short and J 5 bases short, with 12 bases between.

The chain is built from TRBV19 and TRBJ1-2; TRBD1 matches at 11 bases. Germline trimming cut 7 bases from V and 2 bases from J; bases unmatched to any gene: 3. This CDR3 is 14 amino acids long. Germline-derived CDR1 and CDR2 are LNHDA and SQIVND (reference sequence). As DNA, the CDR3 is TGTGCCAGTATCGGGACAGGGGGAAACTATGGCTACACCTTC. It yields the protein CASIGTGGNYGYTF.

The chain couples TRBV4-1 to TRBJ2-7; no firm D call. CDR3 length: 15 residues. Trimming cost V 1 base and J 2 bases, with 12 bases left between them. Germline V CDR1 and CDR2: MGHRA, YSYEKL. Written as DNA, the CDR3 is TGCGCCAGCAGCCAAGGTTACAGCCTCACCTACGAGCAGTACTTC. It translates to CASSQGYSLTYEQYF.

The chain carries TRBV6-1 and TRBJ1-1; D is uncertain. This CDR3 spans 14 amino acids. The germline gives CDR1 MNHNS, CDR2 SASEGT. V dropped 4 bases and J dropped 1 base, with 10 bases sitting between them. In DNA form, the CDR3 reads TGTGCCAGCAGTGTGAAACAGACGAACACTGAAGCTTTCTTT. Amino acids: CASSVKQTNTEAFF.

There are a few counts of this clone. The V and J genes are TRBV30 and TRBJ1-1; TRBD1 is a possible D gene (5 bases). The germline V and J ends were trimmed by 0 bases and 6 bases, with 14 bases remaining between them. Germline CDR1 reads GTSNPN; CDR2 reads SVGIG (reference sequence). The CDR3 sequence is 14 residues long. The CDR3 sequence is CAWSVTAPRAEAFF. The CDR3 coding sequence is TGTGCCTGGAGTGTCACAGCTCCCAGGGCTGAAGCTTTCTTT.

The rearrangement joins TRBV28 to TRBJ2-5, with 9 bases aligning to TRBD2. The CDR3 has 16 amino acids. Germline CDR1 reads MDHEN; CDR2 reads SYDVKM. Trimming removed 10 bases from V and 5 bases from J; junction bases left unmatched: 17. CDR3 DNA: TGTGCCACCCAAGTGGGCGGGAGGGCCGGTCTGGAGACCCAGTACTTC. Translation gives CATQVGGRAGLETQYF.

The gene calls are TRBV7-2 and TRBJ2-1; TRBD2 matches 7 bases. J lost 3 bases, V lost 2 bases, and 7 bases had no gene match. CDR3 size: 16 residues. The germline V gene encodes CDR1 SGHTA and CDR2 FQGNSA. As DNA, the CDR3 is TGTGCCAGCAGCTTAATAGGACTAGGTCTCTACAATGAGCAGTTCTTC. This encodes CASSLIGLGLYNEQFF.

DNA of the CDR3: TGTGCCAGCAGCCCTACTCCGACAGGGGTCCAGCCCCAGCATTTT. Protein: CASSPTPTGVQPQHF. V and J are TRBV7-9 and TRBJ1-5; 8 bases match TRBD1. The CDR3 consists of 15 residues. V shed 5 bases, J shed 7 bases, and the junction held 10 bases outside the gene matches. Per the germline V gene, CDR1 is SEHNR and CDR2 is FQNEAQ (reference sequence).